What follows is one T cell receptor (beta chain) and its context. After extraction with the RNeasy kit, 0.5 to 1 ug of the RNA was reverse transcribed using random hexamers. TCRdb fed the immunoSEQ multiplex PCR reads into MiXCR, producing one record per CDR3 protein. Of 95,000 to 150,000 distinct CDR3 sequences in the sample, 96% were seen once. These data belong to a study of CD8 T cells in Susac syndrome. The overall study: Within the group of sequenced Susac syndrome patients, over 5 had active disease and fewer than 10 were in remission. Patients with Susac syndrome, at blood draw, were therapy-naive, on corticosteroids, or on intravenous immunoglobulin alone.

Trimming removed 6 bases from V and 3 bases from J; junction bases left unmatched: 7. Per the germline V gene, CDR1 is MNHEY and CDR2 is SVGEGT. The CDR3 runs 15 residues. The sequenced sample consisted of CD4+ T cells from PBMCs. This TCR was sampled from a human donor with Susac syndrome. This chain connects TRBV6-2 or TRBV6-3 to TRBJ2-3, with 9 bases fitting TRBD1. This chain's CDR3 is CASSDRTGETDTQYF. For the CDR3, the DNA is TGTGCCAGCAGCGACCGGACAGGGGAGACAGATACGCAGTATTTT.